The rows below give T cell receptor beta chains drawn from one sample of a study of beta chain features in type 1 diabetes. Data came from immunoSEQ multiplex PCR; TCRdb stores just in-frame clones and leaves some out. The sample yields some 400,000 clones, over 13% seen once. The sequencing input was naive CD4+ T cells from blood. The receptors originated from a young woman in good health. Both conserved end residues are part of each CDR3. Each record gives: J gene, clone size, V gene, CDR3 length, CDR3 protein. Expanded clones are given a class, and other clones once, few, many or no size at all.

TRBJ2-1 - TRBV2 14 CAGTLAGAYNEQFF
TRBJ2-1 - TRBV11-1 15 CASSLARGYLNEQFF
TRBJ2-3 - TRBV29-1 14 CSVTLVGGTDTQYF
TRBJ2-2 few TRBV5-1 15 CASSFTSMNTGELFF
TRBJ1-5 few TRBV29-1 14 CSVATGGSNQPQHF
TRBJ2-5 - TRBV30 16 CAWSGRGARSRETQYF
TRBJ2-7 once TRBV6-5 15 CASSYSGGPPYEQYF
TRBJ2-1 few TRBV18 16 CASSDKTGDSYNEQFF
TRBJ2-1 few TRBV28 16 CASSLSVTSGGNEQFF
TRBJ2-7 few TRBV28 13 CASSGGTAYEQYF
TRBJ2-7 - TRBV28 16 CASSTPGQESSYEQYF
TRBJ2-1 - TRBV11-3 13 CASSLESYNEQFF
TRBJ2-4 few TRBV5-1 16 CASCTQGPPVENIQYF
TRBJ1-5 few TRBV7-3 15 CASRGQGIGNQPQHF
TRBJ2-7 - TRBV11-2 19 CASSSRPGGFSGKDYEQYF
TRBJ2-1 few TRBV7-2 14 CASSFNRAGNEQFF
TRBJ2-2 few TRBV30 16 CAWRFRDSRDTGELFF
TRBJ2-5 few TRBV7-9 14 CASSWGQGQETQYF
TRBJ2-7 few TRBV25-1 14 CASSEWGISYEQYF
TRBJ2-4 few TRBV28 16 CASSPTLGSAKNIQYF
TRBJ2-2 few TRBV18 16 CASSPLGQGVDGELFF
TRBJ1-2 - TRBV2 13 CASNAQALDGYTF
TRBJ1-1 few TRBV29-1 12 CSVLEEGTEAFF
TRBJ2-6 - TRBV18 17 CASSLAGTGSGANVLTF
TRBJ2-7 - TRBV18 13 CASSPRQTYEQYF
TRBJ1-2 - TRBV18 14 CASSPLRTDYGYTF
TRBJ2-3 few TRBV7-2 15 CASSRTSGITDTQYF
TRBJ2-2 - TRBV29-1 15 CSVALTPPNTGELFF
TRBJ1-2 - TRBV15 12 CATSRDHGGYTF
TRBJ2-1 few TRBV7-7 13 CASSPSGRDEQFF
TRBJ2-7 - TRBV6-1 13 CASSEGPTGEQYF
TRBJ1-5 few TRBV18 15 CASSPWGQLNQPQHF
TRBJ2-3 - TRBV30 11 CAWGGTDTQYF
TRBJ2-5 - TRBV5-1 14 CASSSGQVQETQYF
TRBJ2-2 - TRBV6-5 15 CASRGQGGHTGELFF
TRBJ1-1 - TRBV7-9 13 CASSPSLNTEAFF
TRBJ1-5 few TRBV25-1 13 CASGEQGFQPQHF
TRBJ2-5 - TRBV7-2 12 CASSPTSETQYF
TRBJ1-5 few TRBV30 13 CAWSSSGLGPQHF
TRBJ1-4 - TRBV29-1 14 CSVGKTTLGEKLFF
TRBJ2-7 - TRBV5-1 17 CASSLAALASGAYEQYF
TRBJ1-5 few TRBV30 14 CAWGLGQLNQPQHF
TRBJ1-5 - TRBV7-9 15 CASSRTGGSNQPQHF
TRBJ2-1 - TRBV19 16 CASSHITGSAYNEQFF
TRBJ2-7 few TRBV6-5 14 CASRKTGVNGEQYF
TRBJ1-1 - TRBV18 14 CASSPRSGSTEAFF
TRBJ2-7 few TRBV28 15 CASSGASEVFYEQYF
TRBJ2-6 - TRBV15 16 CATSRDATPGANVLTF
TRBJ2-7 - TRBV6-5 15 CASSYRGTGTYEQYF
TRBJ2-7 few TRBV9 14 CASSSLAGAGEQYF
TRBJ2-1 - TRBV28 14 CASSFGTPYNEQFF
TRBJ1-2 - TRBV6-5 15 CASSHSGTGDYGYTF
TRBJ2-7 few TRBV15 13 CATSTTRDYEQYF